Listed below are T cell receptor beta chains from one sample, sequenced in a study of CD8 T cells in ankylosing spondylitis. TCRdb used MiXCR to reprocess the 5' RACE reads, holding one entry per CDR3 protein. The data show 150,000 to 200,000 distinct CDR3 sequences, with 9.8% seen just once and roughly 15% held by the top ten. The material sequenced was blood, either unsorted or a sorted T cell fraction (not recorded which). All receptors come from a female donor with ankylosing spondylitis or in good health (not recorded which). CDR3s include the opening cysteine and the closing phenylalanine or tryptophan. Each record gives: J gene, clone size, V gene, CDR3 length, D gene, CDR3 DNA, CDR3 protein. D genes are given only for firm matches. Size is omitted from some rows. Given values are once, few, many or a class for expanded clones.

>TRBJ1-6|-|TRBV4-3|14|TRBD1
TGCGCCAGCAGCTCCGGACAGGGTATCTCACCCCTCCACTTT
CASSSGQGISPLHF
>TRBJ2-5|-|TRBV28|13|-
TGTGCCAGCAATTTAGAGGTCCAAGAGACCCAGTACTTC
CASNLEVQETQYF
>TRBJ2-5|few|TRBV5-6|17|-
TGTGCCAGCAGCTTGGAGCCCTCCCGATCGTTCCCTTGGTCTTTGTACTTC
CASSLEPSRSFPWSLYF
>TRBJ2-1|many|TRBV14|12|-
TGTGCCAGCATCGCGTTCAGGGGTGAGCAGTTCTTC
CASIAFRGEQFF
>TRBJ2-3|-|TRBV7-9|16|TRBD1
TGTGCCAGCAGCCCAGAGGCCGGACAGGCCACAGATACGCAGTATTTT
CASSPEAGQATDTQYF
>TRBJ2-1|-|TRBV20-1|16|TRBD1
TGCAGTGCTAGAGATAAGAAACAGGGGATATACGGTGAGCAGTTCTTC
CSARDKKQGIYGEQFF
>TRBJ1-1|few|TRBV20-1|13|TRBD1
TGCAGTGGACCGGGACAGGAAAACACTGAAGCTTTCTTT
CSGPGQENTEAFF
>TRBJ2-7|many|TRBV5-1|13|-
TGCGCCAGCAGCTTGGCCGAAGGGGAGGAGCAGTACTTC
CASSLAEGEEQYF
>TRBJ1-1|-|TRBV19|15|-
TGTGCCAGTAGTATAGATACAGCCGAGAACACTGAAGCTTTCTTT
CASSIDTAENTEAFF
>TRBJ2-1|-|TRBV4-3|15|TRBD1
TGCGCCAGCAGCCTCGACAGGGGACGAACCAATGAGCAGTTCTTC
CASSLDRGRTNEQFF
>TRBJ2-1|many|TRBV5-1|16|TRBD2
TGCGCCAGCAGCGGTCCAGCGGGAGGGTCCTACAATGAGCAGTTCTTC
CASSGPAGGSYNEQFF
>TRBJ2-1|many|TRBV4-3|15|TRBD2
TGCGCCAGCAGCCAGAGCGGGAGGGCAGACAATGAGCAGTTCTTC
CASSQSGRADNEQFF
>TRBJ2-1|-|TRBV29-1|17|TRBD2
TGCAGCGTGGCCGGGACTAGCGGGTCACTAACCTACAATGAGCAGTTCTTC
CSVAGTSGSLTYNEQFF
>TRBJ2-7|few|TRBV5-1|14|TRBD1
TGCGCCAGCAGCATGGGACAGCCACGCTACGAGCAGTACTTC
CASSMGQPRYEQYF
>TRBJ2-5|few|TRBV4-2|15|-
TGTGCCAGCAGCCAAGAATTGAGGGAACAAGAGACCCAGTACTTC
CASSQELREQETQYF
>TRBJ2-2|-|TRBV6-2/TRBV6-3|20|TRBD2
TGTGCCAGCACAGGGGGGCAATATAACGGCGGGAGGGCGAACACCGGGGAGCTGTTTTTT
CASTGGQYNGGRANTGELFF
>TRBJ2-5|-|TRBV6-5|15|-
TGTGCCAGCAGCTATGGGGCCGGAGGCCAAGAGACCCAGTACTTC
CASSYGAGGQETQYF
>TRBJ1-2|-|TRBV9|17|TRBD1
TGTGCCAGCAGCGTAGCCGGGACAGGGGCCGACAACTATGGCTACACCTTC
CASSVAGTGADNYGYTF
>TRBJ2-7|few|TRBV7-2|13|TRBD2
TGTGCCAGCAGCCCCCCGGGGACTACCGAGCAGTACTTC
CASSPPGTTEQYF
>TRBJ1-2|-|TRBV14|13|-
TGTGCCAGCCAATTCGGCCTTCGAGGGGACTACACCTTC
CASQFGLRGDYTF
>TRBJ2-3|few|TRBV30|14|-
TGTGCCTGGAGTGTAGGGACCGCGGAGGATACGCAGTATTTT
CAWSVGTAEDTQYF
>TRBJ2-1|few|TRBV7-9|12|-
TGTGCCAGCAGCTTGGGTCGAACTGGGCAGTTCTTC
CASSLGRTGQFF
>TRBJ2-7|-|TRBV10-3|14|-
TGTGCCATCAGTGAGTCGAACAGAGACTACGAGCAGTACTTC
CAISESNRDYEQYF
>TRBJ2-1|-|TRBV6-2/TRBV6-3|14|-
TGTGCCAGCAGTCACAACGACTTTTACAATGAGCAGTTCTTC
CASSHNDFYNEQFF
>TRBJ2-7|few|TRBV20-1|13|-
TGCAGTGCTCCTCCTACAGGGTCCTACGAGCAGTACTTC
CSAPPTGSYEQYF
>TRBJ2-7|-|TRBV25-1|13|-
TGTGCCAGCAGTGAATATGGTCCTTACGAGCAGTACTTC
CASSEYGPYEQYF
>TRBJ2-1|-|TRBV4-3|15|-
TGCGCCAGCAGCCAGGCCATAGAGGAAAACAATGAGCAGTTCTTC
CASSQAIEENNEQFF
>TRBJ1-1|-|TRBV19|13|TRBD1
TGTGCCAGTAGTATGGGACAGGGACCTGAAGCTTTCTTT
CASSMGQGPEAFF
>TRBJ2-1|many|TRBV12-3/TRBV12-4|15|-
TGTGCCAGCAGCCCGGGACTCCTAAAATCGGGTGAGCAGTTCTTC
CASSPGLLKSGEQFF
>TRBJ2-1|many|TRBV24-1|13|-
TGTGCCACCGCGGACAGCCCCCACAATGAGCAGTTCTTC
CATADSPHNEQFF
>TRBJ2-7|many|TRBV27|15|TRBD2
TGTGCCAGCAGTTTACGGGCTAGCGGGAGCTACGAGCAGTACTTC
CASSLRASGSYEQYF
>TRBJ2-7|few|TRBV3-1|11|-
TGTGCCAGCAGCCAAGATACCGAGCAGTACTTC
CASSQDTEQYF
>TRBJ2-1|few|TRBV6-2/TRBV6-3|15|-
TGTGCCAGCACTACAGGGGAGGTTTATCCTGATGAGCAGTTCTTC
CASTTGEVYPDEQFF
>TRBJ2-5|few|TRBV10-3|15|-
TGTGCCATCAGTGAGCCCCGGGAACTACAAGAGACCCAGTACTTC
CAISEPRELQETQYF
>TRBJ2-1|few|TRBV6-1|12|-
TGTGCCAGCAGTAAGCCGGGCCTTGAGCAGTTCTTC
CASSKPGLEQFF
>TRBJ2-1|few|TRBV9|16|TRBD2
TGTGCCAGCAGCTTCACGACTAGCGGGAGCAGCAATGAGCAGTTCTTC
CASSFTTSGSSNEQFF
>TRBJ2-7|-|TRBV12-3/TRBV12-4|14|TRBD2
TGTGCCAGCCTTCCAAGCGGGAGAGGGGTCGAGCAGTACTTC
CASLPSGRGVEQYF
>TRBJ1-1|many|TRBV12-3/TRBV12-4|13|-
TGTGCCAGCCGTTATGGTTGGAACACTGAAGCTTTCTTT
CASRYGWNTEAFF